This T cell receptor beta chain was found in a study of T-cell reconstitution after alpha-beta-depleted transplantation in children. The table lists this clonotype with many counts. Germline CDR1 SGHDT, CDR2 YYEEEE. This CDR3 spans 15 amino acids. The V and J ends lost 2 bases and 3 bases respectively, with 14 bases between them. A library of TCRbeta sequences, prepared with unique molecular identifiers, was generated. Via MiXCR, TCRdb re-called the PCR reads, giving one row per CDR3 protein. The sample yields some 640,000 distinct CDR3 sequences, about 15% seen once. The input for sequencing was PBMCs from the stem cell graft donor, taken from the stem cell graft. The TCR was taken from a human donor who donated a stem cell graft to a child with acute myeloid leukemia. The rearrangement uses TRBV5-6 and TRBJ1-1; D is unresolved. The CDR3 region has the DNA TGTGCCAGCAGCTTAAGACGCGTTACCGACACTGAAGCTTTCTTT. Encoded protein: CASSLRRVTDTEAFF.